One T cell receptor beta chain is described in this entry. After removal of 9 bases from V and 0 bases from J, the junction contained 11 bases not matched to a gene. The CDR3 is 15 residues long. Germline assignment: CDR1 SGHRS and CDR2 YFSETQ. The treatment was: randomized to nivolumab then ipilimumab (arm A) or the reverse (arm B). DNA-damaging chemotherapy had not been given to any patient beforehand. The sample is drawn from a study of sequential checkpoint blockade in melanoma. At the level of the study: Patients were randomized 1:1 to nivolumab-then-ipilimumab or ipilimumab-then-nivolumab first-line. About 88 pretreatment tumor DNA samples were TCRβ immunosequenced.

Clones were read by immunoSEQ multiplex PCR, and TCRdb kept only the in-frame ones, dropping some. The sample carries around 35,000 clones, approximately 30% recorded once. The sample consisted of tumor tissue (inferred from file names), taken from a patient given nivolumab and ipilimumab in sequence. V usage is TRBV5-1 and J usage is TRBJ1-1; 7 bases are shared with TRBD1. The TCR was taken from a human donor with melanoma. This chain's CDR3 is CATTSGGTVNTEAFF. The CDR3 region has the DNA TGCGCCACCACTAGTGGTGGGACAGTGAACACTGAAGCTTTCTTT. The whole variable domain, remainder taken from reference TRBV5-1 and TRBJ1-1, is KAGVTQTPRYLIKTRGQQVTLSCSPISGHRSVSWYQQTPGQGLQFLFEYFSETQRNKGNFPGRFSGRQFSNSRSEMNVSTLELGDSALYLCATTSGGTVNTEAFFGQGTRLTVV.